The 18 T cell receptor beta chains in this list originate from one sample, sequenced in a study of shared clonotypes between healthy human individuals. Sequencing was performed with immunoSEQ multiplex PCR; in TCRdb, only in-frame clones are kept and a portion is missing. Of about 610,000 clones in the sample, about 95% were seen once. The naive CD8 fraction comprised CD45RO-negative cells positively selected for CCR7 and excluded terminally differentiated effector memory CD45RA+ cells. Material for sequencing was naive CD8+ T cells sorted from blood. These receptors were collected from a woman in her 30s in good health.

This chain links TRBV5-4 with TRBJ2-7; a weak D match, TRBD1 (6 bases). Deletions cut 0 bases from V and 3 bases from J, with 16 bases between. The germline gives CDR1 SGHNT, CDR2 YYREEE (reference sequence). The CDR3 sequence is 16 residues long. Written as DNA, the CDR3 is TGTGCCAGCAGCTTGGGGGGGCTCGGGACCTTCTACGAGCAGTACTTC. Its translation is CASSLGGLGTFYEQYF.

The chain carries TRBV7-8 and TRBJ2-2, with D perhaps TRBD1 (5 bases). The germline CDR1 and CDR2 sequences are SGHVS and FQNEAQ. The CDR3 length is 16 residues. The germline V and J ends were trimmed by 1 base and 4 bases, with 13 bases remaining between them. Here the CDR3 DNA reads TGTGCCAGCAGCTTAGAGATGGCAGGGCGCACCGGGGAGCTGTTTTTT. It translates to CASSLEMAGRTGELFF.

This sequence joins TRBV2 and TRBJ2-5, with D perhaps being TRBD1 or TRBD2 (6 bases each). Germline CDR1 SNHLY, CDR2 FYNNEI. V was cut by 7 bases and J by 5 bases, with 11 bases left in between. This CDR3 spans 12 amino acids. CDR3 protein: CASTGEEETQYF. CDR3 DNA: TGTGCCAGCACAGGGGAGGAGGAGACCCAGTACTTC. Full variable domain (missing parts from reference TRBV2 and TRBJ2-5): EPEVTQTPSHQVTQMGQEVILRCVPISNHLYFYWYRQILGQKVEFLVSFYNNEISEKSEIFDDQFSVERPDGSNFTLKIRSTKLEDSAMYFCASTGEEETQYFGPGTRLLVL.

The rearrangement uses TRBV13 and TRBJ2-7; 8 bases line up with TRBD2. This CDR3 comprises 14 residues. Per germline, CDR1 PRHDT and CDR2 FYEKMQ (reference sequence). Trimming removed 3 bases from V and 2 bases from J; junction bases left unmatched: 3. The CDR3 spells CASSFSGRTYEQYF. The CDR3 DNA reads as TGTGCCAGCAGCTTCAGCGGGAGAACCTACGAGCAGTACTTC.

The chain has TRBV9 and TRBJ2-5; D might be TRBD2 (7 bases). Looked up from germline, CDR1 is SGDLS and CDR2 is YYNGEE. This CDR3 comprises 14 residues. V was shortened by 6 bases and J by 2 bases, with 14 bases between the two germline ends. This chain's CDR3 is CASNPGGRQETQYF. CDR3 nucleotides: TGTGCCAGCAACCCGGGGGGCCGGCAAGAGACCCAGTACTTC.

The chain couples TRBV7-9 to TRBJ2-1, with D unresolved. Trimming took off 5 bases at V and 8 bases at J, with 4 bases between the two ends. Germline lookup yields CDR1 SEHNR and CDR2 FQNEAQ (reference sequence). The CDR3 has 10 residues. In nucleotides, the CDR3 is TGTGCCAGCAGCCGCGATGAGCAGTTCTTC. Amino acids: CASSRDEQFF.

This clone was recorded once. The chain couples TRBV19 to TRBJ2-3; 10 bases align to TRBD2. Trimming removed 5 bases from V and 4 bases from J; junction bases left unmatched: 6. Per the germline V gene, CDR1 is LNHDA and CDR2 is SQIVND (reference sequence). The CDR3 runs to 15 residues. CDR3 residues: CASSWTSGPADTQYF. Here the CDR3 DNA reads TGTGCCAGTAGTTGGACTAGCGGACCGGCAGATACGCAGTATTTT.

This clone has only one observation. The gene calls are TRBV2 and TRBJ2-7; no clear D. V gave up 2 bases and J gave up 4 bases, with 9 bases separating them. Per the germline V gene, CDR1 is SNHLY and CDR2 is FYNNEI. The CDR3 runs 13 residues. The CDR3 coding sequence is TGTGCCAGCAGTGAACCTGTCCGTTACGAGCAGTACTTC. It codes for CASSEPVRYEQYF.

The gene calls are TRBV11-2 and TRBJ2-3, with D tentatively TRBD1 or TRBD2 (6 bases each). This CDR3 comprises 14 residues. Trimming shortened V by 4 bases and J by 2 bases, and 10 bases separated the two germline ends. Looked up from germline, CDR1 is SGHAT and CDR2 is FQNNGV. The CDR3 loop is CASSSGGLTDTQYF. CDR3 in DNA: TGTGCCAGCAGCTCCGGGGGCCTCACAGATACGCAGTATTTT.

The CDR3 bases are TGTGCCAGCAGCTTAGGCGGCTCCAGCTACGAGCAGTACTTC. Translated: CASSLGGSSYEQYF. The chain uses TRBV11-2 and TRBJ2-5; D is uncertain. The J call may be in error: the DNA end matches TRBJ2-7 better. Looked up from germline, CDR1 is SGHAT and CDR2 is FQNNGV. CDR3 length equals 14 residues.

The rearrangement joins TRBV2 to TRBJ2-1, with unresolved D. The CDR3 runs 10 residues. The germline V gene encodes CDR1 SNHLY and CDR2 FYNNEI. V gave up 4 bases and J gave up 8 bases, with 3 bases separating them. The CDR3 bases are TGTGCCAGCAGTGGAGATGAGCAGTTCTTC. It is translated as CASSGDEQFF.

V is TRBV7-9 and J is TRBJ1-1; no reliable D call. Per germline, CDR1 SEHNR and CDR2 FQNEAQ (reference sequence). The CDR3 sequence is 11 residues long. V lost 5 bases and J 7 bases, leaving 8 bases between the germline ends. CDR3 protein: CASSEGIEAFF. In nucleotides, the CDR3 is TGTGCCAGCAGCGAAGGGATTGAAGCTTTCTTT.

This clone has only one observation. This chain joins TRBV28 and TRBJ2-3, with a tentative D call TRBD2 (6 bases). The CDR3 spans 14 residues. The V end was cut by 6 bases, the J end by 0 bases, with 10 bases between. The germline V gene has CDR1 MDHEN and CDR2 SYDVKM. The CDR3 sequence is CASSTLASTDTQYF. CDR3 bases: TGTGCCAGCAGCACACTAGCTAGCACAGATACGCAGTATTTT.

The V and J genes are TRBV27 and TRBJ2-3, with 8 bases that match TRBD1. The CDR3 runs to 15 residues. Germline V gives CDR1 MNHEY, CDR2 SMNVEV (reference sequence). The V gene end was trimmed by 7 bases and the J gene end by 2 bases; junction bases not matched to a gene: 8. The CDR3 bases are TGTGCCAGCACCAGCAGGGGGCCGGACACAGATACGCAGTATTTT. Translated, it gives CASTSRGPDTDTQYF.

J is TRBJ2-1 and V is TRBV28; the match to TRBD2 covers 9 bases. This CDR3 spans 14 amino acids. Germline CDR1 reads MDHEN; CDR2 reads SYDVKM. The V segment lost 3 bases and the J segment 9 bases; nucleotides outside the gene matches: 6. CDR3 protein: CASSLLAGLREQFF. As DNA, the CDR3 is TGTGCCAGCAGTTTGCTAGCGGGACTTCGTGAGCAGTTCTTC.

This clone was seen once. The chain carries TRBV9 and TRBJ2-7; D may be TRBD1 (7 bases). CDR3 size: 14 residues. CDR1 and CDR2 (germline): SGDLS, YYNGEE. V lost 4 bases to trimming and J lost 0 bases, with 11 bases between them. CDR3 sequence (DNA): TGTGCCAGCAGCCCCCAGGGGGGCTCCTACGAGCAGTACTTC. Its translation is CASSPQGGSYEQYF.

The chain joins TRBV5-1 to TRBJ2-1, with D uncertain. Per the germline V gene, CDR1 is SGHRS and CDR2 is YFSETQ. CDR3 length: 14 amino acids. Trimming removed 3 bases at V and 4 bases at J, with 11 bases between. In DNA, the CDR3 is TGCGCCAGCAGCTCCCCTCTCGCATACAATGAGCAGTTCTTC. Protein product: CASSSPLAYNEQFF.

Here the CDR3 DNA reads TGTGCCAGCCGACAGGGGGGTACCTACGAGCAGTACTTC. This gives the protein CASRQGGTYEQYF. The chain employs TRBV19 and TRBJ2-7; TRBD1 aligns across 9 bases. The germline V gene has CDR1 LNHDA and CDR2 SQIVND (reference sequence). Trimming at V came to 9 bases and at J to 2 bases, leaving 5 bases not matched to a gene. The CDR3 runs to 13 residues.